This T cell receptor beta chain was identified during a study of cytomegalovirus exposure and HLA in healthy donors. Overall study findings and caveats: Productive status was seen about 87% or about 30% of the time for most TCR beta V segments in an earlier analysis. In a later analysis, an Asian-associated ancestry cluster reportedly showed fewer N-insertions than the roughly 730-donor mean. Some V segments (TRBV6-2 and TRBV6-3 among them) were excluded as indistinguishable.

Points on this clone: Its cognate antigen is unknown.

Each of the donors was a healthy bone marrow donor. CDR1 is MDHEN, CDR2 SYDVKM, per germline. With V trimmed by 5 bases and J by 4 bases, 7 bases remained unmatched. The CDR3 consists of 15 residues. PCR employed 60 Vbeta and 13 Jbeta primers. Data came from immunoSEQ multiplex PCR; TCRdb stores just in-frame clones and leaves some out. Its table lists 120,000 to 150,000 clones. V gene TRBV28 combines with J gene TRBJ1-1, with 10 bases matching TRBD1. The source material was PBMCs. The source is a man aged 35-49 years in good health and CMV-seronegative. CDR3 region: CASSDPGTGVTEAFF. The CDR3, as DNA: TGTGCCAGCAGTGACCCCGGGACAGGGGTCACTGAAGCTTTCTTT. Full variable domain (rest looked up from reference TRBV28 and TRBJ1-1): DVKVTQSSRYLVKRTGEKVFLECVQDMDHENMFWYRQDPGLGLRLIYFSYDVKMKEKGDIPEGYSVSREKKERFSLILESASTNQTSMYLCASSDPGTGVTEAFFGQGTRLTVV.